This TCR beta chain was sequenced in a study of CD8 T cells in ankylosing spondylitis. V lost 7 bases, J lost 5 bases, and 17 bases lay in between. CDR1 is MNHEY and CDR2 is SVGAGI in the germline V gene. The length of the CDR3 is 14 residues. Findings and caveats of the study: It appeared that ankylosing spondylitis blood was characterized by a TCR beta motif of 8 or 9 highly homologous variants. A CD8+ phenotype characterized the disease-linked clones, which were relatively rare in peripheral blood. Some of the motif variants had earlier been found in reactive arthritis patients' fluid and blood.

Construction of TCR beta libraries was performed using quantitative 5'-RACE with molecular barcodes. TCRdb passed the 5' RACE reads through MiXCR, listing each CDR3 protein once. The sample has about 800,000 distinct CDR3 sequences, about an eighth seen once. Many counts were recorded for this clonotype. Antigen specificity is unknown. The sample was blood, either unsorted or a sorted T cell fraction (not recorded which). The J gene is TRBJ1-2, the V gene TRBV6-5; the D is unclear. This TCR came from a male donor with ankylosing spondylitis. For the CDR3, the DNA is TGTGCCAGCACTTTACCCTTTACTACGTATGGCTACACCTTC. Translation gives CASTLPFTTYGYTF.